The entry below gives a single TCR beta chain sequence along with its context. Its antigen is currently unknown. This sample was taken from a study of CD8+CD57+ T cells in acquired aplastic anemia. Genomic DNA was employed as the template in profiling TCR beta VDJ and CDR3. TCRdb analysed the reads with MiXCR anew, one entry per CDR3 protein. The table shows 200,000 to 300,000 distinct CDR3 sequences, with approximately 79% occurring only once. It was patients with CD8+CD57+ cell expansion by flow cytometry who were chosen for sequencing. All patients had severe acquired aplastic anemia. Blood came from patients not yet given any therapy. Study results and caveats: Between patients and controls, twenty-nine CD8+ CDR3 sequences were found in common.

This TCR came from a human donor with aplastic anemia. Specimen: sorted CD4+, CD8+, or CD8+CD57+ T cells (not recorded which) from PBMCs.

In DNA form, the CDR3 reads TGTGCCAGCAGCTTAGGCGGGGGAGTCTACCAAGAACAGTACTTC. Its protein product is CASSLGGGVYQEQYF. This rearrangement joins TRBV7-9 to TRBJ2-7; 7 positions match TRBD2. Unmatched junction bases numbered 13, after V lost 1 base and J lost 10 bases. The germline gives CDR1 SEHNR, CDR2 FQNEAQ (reference sequence). This CDR3 region has 15 residues.